The T cell receptor (beta chain) described here comes from a study of T cell changes during pregnancy in multiple sclerosis. A few counts support this clone. Only in-frame clones appear in the TCRdb table, and some are missing; sequencing was by immunoSEQ multiplex PCR. The sample has 65,000 to 85,000 clones; approximately 94% are singletons. Trimming cost V 2 bases and J 3 bases, with 10 bases left between them. The CDR3 extends over 14 amino acids. Germline CDR1 is SGHTA and CDR2 is FQGNSA. The specimen was CD4+ T cells from peripheral blood mononuclear cells, collected before pregnancy. This sequence joins TRBV7-2 and TRBJ1-2; D is unresolved. The source of this sequence is a female donor with multiple sclerosis, enrolled in a pregnancy study. CDR3 residues: CASSLRGRYYGYTF. The CDR3 DNA reads TGTGCCAGCAGCTTAAGAGGCCGATACTATGGCTACACCTTC.